The 9 T cell receptor beta chains below come from one sample, sequenced in a study of OX40 agonist ivuxolimab in advanced cancers. Assay used: immunoSEQ multiplex PCR; TCRdb lists only in-frame clones, some missing. The sample consists of 65,000 to 80,000 clones, about nine tenths of them appearing once. The specimen comprised CD4+ or CD8+ T cells sorted from blood, sampled in a trial of the OX40 agonist ivuxolimab. Receptors were obtained from an adult with an advanced solid tumor such as melanoma, head and neck, liver or kidney cancer.

The chain carries TRBV11-2 and TRBJ2-1, with D tentatively TRBD2 (7 bases). The CDR3 length is 16 residues. Trimming took 2 bases from V and 8 from J, leaving 19 bases between them. CDR1 is SGHAT and CDR2 is FQNNGV in the germline V gene. The CDR3 sequence: CASSLSLGGAWDEQFF. The CDR3 nucleotides read TGTGCCAGCAGCTTAAGTTTGGGGGGGGCTTGGGATGAGCAGTTCTTC.

The rearrangement joins TRBV6-5 to TRBJ2-3; no definite D call. The germline V gene encodes CDR1 MNHEY and CDR2 SVGAGI. This CDR3 comprises 14 residues. Trimming removed 3 bases at V and 2 bases at J, with 9 bases between. CDR3 nucleotide sequence: TGTGCCAGCAGTTATGGCCTTCCCACAGATACGCAGTATTTT. This sequence encodes CASSYGLPTDTQYF.

J is TRBJ1-4 and V is TRBV4-2; a possible D gene is TRBD1 (5 bases). The CDR3 runs to 15 residues. Trimming took 3 bases from V and 6 from J, leaving 14 bases between them. The germline V gene has CDR1 LGHNA and CDR2 YNFKEQ. The DNA for the CDR3 is TGTGCCAGCAGCCACTATGGGGGAGAGGATGAAAAACTGTTTTTT. This encodes CASSHYGGEDEKLFF.

This clone rates as medium-sized. The chain is built from TRBV27 and TRBJ1-1; 10 positions match TRBD1. The germline CDR1 and CDR2 sequences are MNHEY and SMNVEV (reference sequence). V lost 4 bases to trimming and J lost 1 base; unmatched junction nucleotides: 3. The CDR3 runs to 15 residues. The CDR3 DNA is TGTGCCAGCAGTTGGGGACAGGGGACGAACACTGAAGCTTTCTTT. It yields the protein CASSWGQGTNTEAFF.

V gene TRBV10-3 combines with J gene TRBJ2-3; 10 nucleotides match TRBD2. The junction had 4 bases not matched to a gene; V was cut back by 8 bases and J by 5 bases. CDR1 and CDR2 from the germline V gene are ENHRY and SYGVKD. The CDR3 is 13 amino acids. The CDR3 is CAIGASGRDTQYF. Here the CDR3 DNA reads TGTGCCATCGGGGCTAGCGGGAGAGATACGCAGTATTTT.

The chain carries TRBV4-2 and TRBJ1-5; D is ambiguous. The CDR3 contains 16 residues. Per germline, CDR1 LGHNA and CDR2 YNFKEQ. V shed 1 base and J shed 0 bases, with 10 bases lying between them. CDR3: CASSQVEQYSNQPQHF. Written as DNA, the CDR3 is TGTGCCAGCAGCCAAGTTGAACAGTATAGCAATCAGCCCCAGCATTTT.

The chain employs TRBV7-9 and TRBJ2-6, with D possibly TRBD1 on 6 matching bases. The CDR3 is 18 amino acids. V was shortened by 2 bases and J by 0 bases, with 14 bases between the two germline ends. Germline V CDR1 and CDR2: SEHNR, FQNEAQ (reference sequence). CDR3 sequence reads: CASSLSGGDVSGANVLTF. The CDR3 DNA follows: TGTGCCAGCAGCTTAAGTGGGGGCGACGTCTCTGGGGCCAACGTCCTGACTTTC.

The V and J genes are TRBV7-6 and TRBJ2-6; the D is unclear. Deletions cut 1 base from V and 0 bases from J, with 7 bases between. Germline-derived CDR1 and CDR2 are SGHVS and FNYEAQ. The CDR3 loop spans 16 amino acids. This CDR3 is CASSLEPDSGANVLTF. The CDR3, as DNA: TGTGCCAGCAGCTTAGAGCCGGACTCTGGGGCCAACGTCCTGACTTTC. Together with reference TRBV7-6 and TRBJ2-6, the CDR3 gives the full variable domain: GAGVSQSPRYKVTKRGQDVALRCDPISGHVSLYWYRQALGQGPEFLTYFNYEAQQDKSGLPNDRFSAERPEGSISTLTIQRTEQRDSAMYRCASSLEPDSGANVLTFGAGSRLTVL.

This clone has only a few counts. This chain joins TRBV5-4 and TRBJ2-5; D may be TRBD1 (5 bases). Germline V gene data show CDR1 as SGHNT and CDR2 as YYREEE (reference sequence). This CDR3 spans 14 amino acids. Trimming cost V 0 bases and J 5 bases, with 11 bases left between them. CDR3 in DNA: TGTGCCAGCAGCTTGGAAGGGGCTCGTGAGACCCAGTACTTC. Translated: CASSLEGARETQYF.